This record covers a single T cell receptor (beta chain). Its antigen is still unknown. This sample is drawn from a study of cytomegalovirus exposure and HLA in healthy donors. This PCR relied on a set of 60 Vbeta primers and 13 Jbeta primers. Repertoires were generated with immunoSEQ multiplex PCR, while TCRdb's copy carries only in-frame clones and drops some. Found here are 150,000 to 200,000 clones, around four fifths of them singletons; the top ten hold 1.3% to 1.5%. The donors, nominally healthy at sampling, likely had unrecorded immune exposures. Regarding the study as a whole: It was only CMV serostatus that was available as immune exposure information. Later genetic work tied a missense DCLRE1C variant to beta-chain V and J trimming.

The sample was PBMCs. This TCR was sampled from a woman in her 30s in good health and CMV-seronegative.

The DNA of the CDR3 is TGTGCCAGCAGCGTAGAGCCCAACAGGAACACCATATATTTT. Translated, it gives CASSVEPNRNTIYF. The gene calls are TRBV9 and TRBJ1-3, with D possibly matching TRBD1 (5 bases). This CDR3 region has 14 residues. Germline assignment: CDR1 SGDLS and CDR2 YYNGEE. The V and J ends lost 0 bases and 7 bases respectively, with 11 bases between them.